This TCR beta chain was profiled in a study of cytomegalovirus exposure and HLA in healthy donors. Study information: Early release data held about 92 million unique TCRs from HLA-typed donors.

As concerns this clone: What it binds is unknown.

Whole-study findings and limits: Sequencing probably produced one cluster of sequence variants that were highly shared. In vitro, three CMV-associated chains proved specific for CMV antigens. Cytomegalovirus status was reportedly diagnosed by the classifier with high specificity and sensitivity.

Vbeta (60) and Jbeta (13) primers were used in the PCR. Only in-frame clones appear in the TCRdb table, and some are missing; sequencing was by immunoSEQ multiplex PCR. The table has 150,000 to 200,000 clones, around 76% seen once. From germline, CDR1 is MNHEY and CDR2 SMNVEV (reference sequence). V trimming: 5 bases; J trimming: 8 bases; junction bases outside the gene matches: 11. The CDR3 covers 14 residues. The chain uses TRBV27 and TRBJ1-2, with 7 bases that match TRBD1. This TCR was sampled from a woman in her 30s in good health and CMV-seropositive. The material sequenced was PBMCs. This CDR3 reads CASSTSTGVGGYTF. CDR3 in DNA: TGTGCCAGCAGTACTTCAACAGGGGTCGGCGGCTACACCTTC.